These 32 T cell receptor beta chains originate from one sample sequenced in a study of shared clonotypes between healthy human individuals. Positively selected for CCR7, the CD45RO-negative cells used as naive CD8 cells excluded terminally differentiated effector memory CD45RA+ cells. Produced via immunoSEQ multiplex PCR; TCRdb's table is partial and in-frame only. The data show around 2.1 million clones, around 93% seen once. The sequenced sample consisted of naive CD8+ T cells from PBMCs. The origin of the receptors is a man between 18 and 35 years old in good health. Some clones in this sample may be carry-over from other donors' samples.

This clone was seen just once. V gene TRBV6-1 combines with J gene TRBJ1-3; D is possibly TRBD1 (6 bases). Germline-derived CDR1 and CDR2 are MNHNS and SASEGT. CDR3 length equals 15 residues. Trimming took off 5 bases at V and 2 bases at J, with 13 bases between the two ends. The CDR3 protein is CASSPQGGTGNTIYF. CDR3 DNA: TGTGCCAGCAGTCCACAGGGTGGCACTGGAAACACCATATATTTT.

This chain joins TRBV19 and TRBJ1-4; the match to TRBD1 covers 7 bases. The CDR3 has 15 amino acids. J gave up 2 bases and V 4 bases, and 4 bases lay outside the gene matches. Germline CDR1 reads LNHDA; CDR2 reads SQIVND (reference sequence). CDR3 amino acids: CASSTYRGTNEKLFF. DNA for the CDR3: TGTGCCAGTAGTACATACAGGGGCACTAATGAAAAACTGTTTTTT.

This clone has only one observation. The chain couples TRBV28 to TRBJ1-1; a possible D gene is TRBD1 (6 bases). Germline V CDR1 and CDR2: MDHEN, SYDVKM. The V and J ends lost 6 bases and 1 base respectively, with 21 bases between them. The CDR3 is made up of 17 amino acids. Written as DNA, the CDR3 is TGTGCCAGCAGCCCCCGCAGGGGCGCCCTGGGGAACACTGAAGCTTTCTTT. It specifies CASSPRRGALGNTEAFF.

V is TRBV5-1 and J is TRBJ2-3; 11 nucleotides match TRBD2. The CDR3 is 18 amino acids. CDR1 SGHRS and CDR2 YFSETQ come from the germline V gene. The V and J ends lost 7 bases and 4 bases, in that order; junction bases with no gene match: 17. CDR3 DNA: TGCGCCAGCTGCTCCCGGGGACTAGCGGAGAGGGATTCAGATACGCAGTATTTT. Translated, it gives CASCSRGLAERDSDTQYF.

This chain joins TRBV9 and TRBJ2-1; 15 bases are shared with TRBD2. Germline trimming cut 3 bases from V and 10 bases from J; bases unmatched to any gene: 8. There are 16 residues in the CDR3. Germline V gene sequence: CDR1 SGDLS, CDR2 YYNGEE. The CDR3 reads CASSDPGTSGRREQFF. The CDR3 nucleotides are TGTGCCAGCAGCGACCCCGGGACTAGCGGGAGGAGAGAGCAGTTCTTC.

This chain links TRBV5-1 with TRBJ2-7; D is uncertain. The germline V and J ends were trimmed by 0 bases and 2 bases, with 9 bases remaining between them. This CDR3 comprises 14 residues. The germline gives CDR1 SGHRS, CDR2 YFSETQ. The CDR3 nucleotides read TGCGCCAGCAGCTTGGTTACCCGGACCTACGAGCAGTACTTC. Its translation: CASSLVTRTYEQYF.

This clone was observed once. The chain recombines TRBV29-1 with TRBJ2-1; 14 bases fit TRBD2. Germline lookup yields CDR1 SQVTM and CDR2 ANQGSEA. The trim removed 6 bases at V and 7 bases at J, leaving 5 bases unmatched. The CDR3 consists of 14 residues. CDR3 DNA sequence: TGCAGCGTGGCGGGACTAGCGGGAGTAAATGAGCAGTTCTTC. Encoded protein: CSVAGLAGVNEQFF.

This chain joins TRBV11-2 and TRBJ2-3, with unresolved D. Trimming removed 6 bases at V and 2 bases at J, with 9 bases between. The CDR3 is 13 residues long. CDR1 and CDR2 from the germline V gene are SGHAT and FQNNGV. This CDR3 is CASREKLTDTQYF. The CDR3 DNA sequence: TGTGCCAGCAGGGAGAAGCTCACAGATACGCAGTATTTT.

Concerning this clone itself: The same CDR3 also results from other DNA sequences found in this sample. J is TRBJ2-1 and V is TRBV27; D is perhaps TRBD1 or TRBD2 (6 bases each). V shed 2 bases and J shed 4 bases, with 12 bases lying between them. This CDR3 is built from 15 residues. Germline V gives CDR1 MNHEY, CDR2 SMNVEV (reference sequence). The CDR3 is CASSLRGVAYNEQFF. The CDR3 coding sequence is TGTGCCAGCAGTTTAAGGGGGGTCGCTTACAATGAGCAGTTCTTC.

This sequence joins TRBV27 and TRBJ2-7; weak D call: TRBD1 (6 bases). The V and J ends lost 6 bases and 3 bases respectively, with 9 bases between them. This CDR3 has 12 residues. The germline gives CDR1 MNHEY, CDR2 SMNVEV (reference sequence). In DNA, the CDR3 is TGTGCCAGCAGGGACAGCTTCTACGAGCAGTACTTC. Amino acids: CASRDSFYEQYF.

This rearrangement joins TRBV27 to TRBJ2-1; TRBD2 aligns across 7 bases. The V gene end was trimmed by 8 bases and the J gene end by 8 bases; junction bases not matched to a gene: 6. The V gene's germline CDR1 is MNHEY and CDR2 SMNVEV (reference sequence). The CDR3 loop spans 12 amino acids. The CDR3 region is CASWDYLDEQFF. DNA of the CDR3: TGTGCCAGCTGGGACTACCTCGATGAGCAGTTCTTC.

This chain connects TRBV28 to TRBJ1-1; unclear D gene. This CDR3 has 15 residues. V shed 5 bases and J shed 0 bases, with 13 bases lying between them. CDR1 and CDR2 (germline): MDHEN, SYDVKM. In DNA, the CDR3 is TGTGCCAGCAGTAATACGCGGGCCGTGAACACTGAAGCTTTCTTT. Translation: CASSNTRAVNTEAFF. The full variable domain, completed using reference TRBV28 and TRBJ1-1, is DVKVTQSSRYLVKRTGEKVFLECVQDMDHENMFWYRQDPGLGLRLIYFSYDVKMKEKGDIPEGYSVSREKKERFSLILESASTNQTSMYLCASSNTRAVNTEAFFGQGTRLTVV.

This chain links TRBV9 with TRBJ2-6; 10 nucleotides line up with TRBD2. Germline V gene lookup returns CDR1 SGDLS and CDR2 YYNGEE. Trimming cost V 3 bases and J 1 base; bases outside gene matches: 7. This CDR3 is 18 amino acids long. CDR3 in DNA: TGTGCCAGCAGCGAGCCACTAGCGGGGATATCTGGGGCCAACGTCCTGACTTTC. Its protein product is CASSEPLAGISGANVLTF.

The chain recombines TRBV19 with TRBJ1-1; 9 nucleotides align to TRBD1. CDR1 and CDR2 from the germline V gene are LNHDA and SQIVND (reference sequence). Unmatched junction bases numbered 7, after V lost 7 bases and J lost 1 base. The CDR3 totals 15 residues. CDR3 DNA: TGTGCCAGTATCCCTGGACAGGGGAAGAACACTGAAGCTTTCTTT. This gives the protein CASIPGQGKNTEAFF. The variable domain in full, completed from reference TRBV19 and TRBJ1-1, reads DGGITQSPKYLFRKEGQNVTLSCEQNLNHDAMYWYRQDPGQGLRLIYYSQIVNDFQKGDIAEGYSVSREKKESFPLTVTSAQKNPTAFYLCASIPGQGKNTEAFFGQGTRLTVV.

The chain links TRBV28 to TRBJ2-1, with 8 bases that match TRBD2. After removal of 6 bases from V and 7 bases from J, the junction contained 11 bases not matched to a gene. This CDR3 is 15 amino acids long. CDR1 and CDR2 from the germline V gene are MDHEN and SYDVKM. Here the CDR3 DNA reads TGTGCCAGCAGGGACCGGACTAGCCACGGAAATGAGCAGTTCTTC. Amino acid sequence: CASRDRTSHGNEQFF.

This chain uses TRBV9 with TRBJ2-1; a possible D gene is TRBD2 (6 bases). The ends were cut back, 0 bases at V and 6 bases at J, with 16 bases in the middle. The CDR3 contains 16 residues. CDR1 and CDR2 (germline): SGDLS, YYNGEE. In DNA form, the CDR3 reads TGTGCCAGCAGCGTAGGTTCAGCGGGCCAGGGCAATGAGCAGTTCTTC. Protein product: CASSVGSAGQGNEQFF.

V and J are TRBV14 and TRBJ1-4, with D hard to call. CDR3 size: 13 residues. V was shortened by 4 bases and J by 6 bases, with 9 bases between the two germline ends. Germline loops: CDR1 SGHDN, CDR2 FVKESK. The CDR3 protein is CASSPANDEKLFF. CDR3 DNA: TGTGCCAGCAGCCCTGCGAATGATGAAAAACTGTTTTTT.

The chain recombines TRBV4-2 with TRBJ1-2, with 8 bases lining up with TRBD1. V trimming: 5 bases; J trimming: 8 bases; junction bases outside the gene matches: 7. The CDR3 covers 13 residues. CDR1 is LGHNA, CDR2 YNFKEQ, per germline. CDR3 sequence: CASSYMTGVGYTF. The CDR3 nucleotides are TGTGCCAGCAGCTATATGACAGGGGTAGGCTACACCTTC.

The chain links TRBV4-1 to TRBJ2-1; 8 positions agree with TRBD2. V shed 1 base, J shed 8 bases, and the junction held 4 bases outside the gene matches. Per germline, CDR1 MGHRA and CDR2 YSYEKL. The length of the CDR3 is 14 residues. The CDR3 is CASSQGREGDEQFF. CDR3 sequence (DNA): TGCGCCAGCAGCCAAGGACGGGAGGGAGATGAGCAGTTCTTC.

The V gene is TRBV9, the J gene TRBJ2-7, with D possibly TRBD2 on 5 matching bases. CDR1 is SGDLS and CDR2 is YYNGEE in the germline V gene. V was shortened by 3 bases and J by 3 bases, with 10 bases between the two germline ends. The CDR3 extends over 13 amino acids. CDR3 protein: CASSGGRGYEQYF. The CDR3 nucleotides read TGTGCCAGCAGCGGAGGGAGAGGCTACGAGCAGTACTTC.

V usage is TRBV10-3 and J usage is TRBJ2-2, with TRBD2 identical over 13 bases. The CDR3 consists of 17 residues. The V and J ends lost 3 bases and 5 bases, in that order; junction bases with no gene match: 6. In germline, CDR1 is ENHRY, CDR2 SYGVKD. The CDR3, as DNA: TGTGCCATCAGTGACGGGACTAGCGGGACTTTGACCGGGGAGCTGTTTTTT. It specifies CAISDGTSGTLTGELFF.

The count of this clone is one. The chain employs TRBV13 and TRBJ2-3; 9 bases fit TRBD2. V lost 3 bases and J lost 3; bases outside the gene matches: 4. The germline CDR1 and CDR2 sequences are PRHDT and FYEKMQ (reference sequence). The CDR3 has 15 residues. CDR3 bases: TGTGCCAGCAGCTTGCTCCTAGCGGGGACAGATACGCAGTATTTT. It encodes CASSLLLAGTDTQYF.

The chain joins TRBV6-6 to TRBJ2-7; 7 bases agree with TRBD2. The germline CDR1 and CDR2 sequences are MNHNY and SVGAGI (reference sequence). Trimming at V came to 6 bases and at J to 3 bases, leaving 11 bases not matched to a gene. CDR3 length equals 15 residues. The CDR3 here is CASRQTGGPDYEQYF. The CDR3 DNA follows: TGTGCCAGCAGGCAAACGGGGGGTCCAGACTACGAGCAGTACTTC.

Written as DNA, the CDR3 is TGTGCCAGCAGTGAGGGCCTCTATTCCTTCACAGATACGCAGTATTTT. Its protein is CASSEGLYSFTDTQYF. The chain employs TRBV2 and TRBJ2-3; D remains ambiguous. Trimming removed 3 bases from V and 2 bases from J, with 15 bases in between. The V gene's germline CDR1 is SNHLY and CDR2 FYNNEI. The CDR3 is made up of 16 amino acids.

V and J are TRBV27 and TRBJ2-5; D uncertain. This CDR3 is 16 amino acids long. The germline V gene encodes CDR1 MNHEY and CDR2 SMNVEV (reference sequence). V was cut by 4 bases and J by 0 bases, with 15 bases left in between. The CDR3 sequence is CASSSLYHPYQETQYF. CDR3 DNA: TGTGCCAGCAGTTCCCTCTACCACCCCTACCAAGAGACCCAGTACTTC.

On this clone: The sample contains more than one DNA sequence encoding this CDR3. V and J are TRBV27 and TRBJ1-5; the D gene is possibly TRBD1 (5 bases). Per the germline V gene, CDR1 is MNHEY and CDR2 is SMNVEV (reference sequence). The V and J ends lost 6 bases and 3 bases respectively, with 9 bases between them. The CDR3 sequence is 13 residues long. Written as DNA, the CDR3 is TGTGCCAGCAGCTCGACAGTCAATCAGCCCCAGCATTTT. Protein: CASSSTVNQPQHF.

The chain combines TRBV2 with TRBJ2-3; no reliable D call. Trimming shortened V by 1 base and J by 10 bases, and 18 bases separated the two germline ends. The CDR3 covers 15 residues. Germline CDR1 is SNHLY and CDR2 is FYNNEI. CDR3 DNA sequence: TGTGCCAGCAGTGAAGTGGACCCAGTGGAAAGTGCGCAGTATTTT. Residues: CASSEVDPVESAQYF.

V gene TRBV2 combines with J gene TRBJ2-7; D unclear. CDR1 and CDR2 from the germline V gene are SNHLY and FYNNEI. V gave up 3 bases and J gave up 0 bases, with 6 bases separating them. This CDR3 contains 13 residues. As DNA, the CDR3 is TGTGCCAGCAGTGACAAGAGCTCCTACGAGCAGTACTTC. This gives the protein CASSDKSSYEQYF.

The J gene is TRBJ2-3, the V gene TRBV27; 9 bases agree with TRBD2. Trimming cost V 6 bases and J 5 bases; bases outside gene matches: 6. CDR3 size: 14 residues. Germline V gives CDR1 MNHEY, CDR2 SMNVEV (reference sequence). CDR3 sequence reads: CASSLAGVVDTQYF. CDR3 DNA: TGTGCCAGCAGCTTAGCGGGAGTGGTAGATACGCAGTATTTT.

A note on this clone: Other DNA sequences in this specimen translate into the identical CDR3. In DNA, the CDR3 is TGTGCCAGCAGCTTAGTAGGCCCTACCTACGAGCAGTACTTC. Translating it yields CASSLVGPTYEQYF. The gene calls are TRBV7-9 and TRBJ2-7; D is unresolved. The germline gives CDR1 SEHNR, CDR2 FQNEAQ (reference sequence). V shed 1 base and J shed 2 bases, with 9 bases lying between them. There are 14 residues in the CDR3. Full variable domain (rest looked up from reference TRBV7-9 and TRBJ2-7): DTGVSQNPRHKITKRGQNVTFRCDPISEHNRLYWYRQTLGQGPEFLTYFQNEAQLEKSRLLSDRFSAERPKGSFSTLEIQRTEQGDSAMYLCASSLVGPTYEQYFGPGTRLTVT.

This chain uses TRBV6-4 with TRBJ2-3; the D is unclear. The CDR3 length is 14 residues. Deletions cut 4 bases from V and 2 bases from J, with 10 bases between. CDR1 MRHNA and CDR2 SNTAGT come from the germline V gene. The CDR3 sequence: CASSATRDTDTQYF. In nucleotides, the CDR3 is TGTGCCAGCAGTGCTACCCGAGACACAGATACGCAGTATTTT.

As DNA, the CDR3 is TGCGCCAGCAGCTTGACACTAGCGGGGTACAATGAGCAGTTCTTC. Amino acids: CASSLTLAGYNEQFF. The chain joins TRBV5-1 to TRBJ2-1; 10 bases map to TRBD2. Germline assignment: CDR1 SGHRS and CDR2 YFSETQ. The V and J ends lost 1 base and 4 bases, in that order; junction bases with no gene match: 2. The CDR3 totals 15 residues.